This entry lists 13 T cell receptor beta chains sequenced from one sample in a study of T cells in Graves' hyperthyroidism and ophthalmopathy. Amplified TCR beta CDR3 regions derived from RNA transcripts. Using the HTBI primer set, a first-round RT-PCR was run on the TCR CDR3. TCRdb reprocessed the multiplex PCR reads with MiXCR, giving one entry per CDR3 protein. Of 250,000 to 300,000 distinct CDR3 sequences in the sample, less than 20% are singletons; the top ten hold 35% to 40%. The material sequenced was blood. These receptors all stem from a middle-aged man with Graves' ophthalmopathy.

V is TRBV28 and J is TRBJ2-3, with D perhaps given as TRBD1 or TRBD2 (5 bases each). The CDR3 sequence is 14 residues long. Germline V gives CDR1 MDHEN, CDR2 SYDVKM. Trimming cost V 3 bases and J 2 bases, with 9 bases left between them. CDR3 in amino acids: CASSLGENTDTQYF. The CDR3 DNA sequence: TGTGCCAGCAGTTTGGGGGAGAACACAGATACGCAGTATTTT.

This clonotype was seen repeatedly, ten times or more. V usage is TRBV14 and J usage is TRBJ2-1, with 8 bases that match TRBD2. Germline CDR1 and CDR2: SGHDN and FVKESK. The junction had 12 bases not matched to a gene; V was cut back by 0 bases and J by 8 bases. This CDR3 has 17 residues. The CDR3 region has the DNA TGTGCCAGCAGCCAAGAAAAGGTAGCGGGGCGTTCGGATGAGCAGTTCTTC. Translating it yields CASSQEKVAGRSDEQFF. The whole variable domain, filled in from reference TRBV14 and TRBJ2-1, reads EAGVTQFPSHSVIEKGQTVTLRCDPISGHDNLYWYRRVMGKEIKFLLHFVKESKQDESGMPNNRFLAERTGGTYSTLKVQPAELEDSGVYFCASSQEKVAGRSDEQFFGPGTRLTVL.

This clonotype was recorded a few times. The CDR3 reads CASRRQGGYGYTF. The CDR3 DNA sequence: TGTGCCAGCAGGAGACAGGGGGGATATGGCTACACCTTC. The V gene is TRBV12-3 or TRBV12-4, the J gene TRBJ1-2; TRBD1 matches 9 bases. CDR3 length: 13 residues. J was trimmed by 5 bases and V by 6 bases; bases with no gene match: 4.

V usage is TRBV5-4 and J usage is TRBJ2-3; 8 positions agree with TRBD2. Germline V gene lookup returns CDR1 SGHNT and CDR2 YYREEE (reference sequence). This CDR3 has 15 amino acids. Germline trimming cut 6 bases from V and 0 bases from J; bases unmatched to any gene: 6. CDR3 in DNA: TGTGCCAGCAACGAAGCGGGAGCTAGCACAGATACGCAGTATTTT. It yields the protein CASNEAGASTDTQYF.

This clonotype was seen at least ten times. The genes are TRBV5-1 and TRBJ2-7; D not resolved. CDR3 length: 14 amino acids. The germline V and J ends were trimmed by 0 bases and 5 bases, with 12 bases remaining between them. The V gene's germline CDR1 is SGHRS and CDR2 YFSETQ. The CDR3 bases are TGCGCCAGCAGCTTGGTTAGGGAAACCAACGAGCAGTACTTC. Residues: CASSLVRETNEQYF. The full variable domain, rest sourced from reference TRBV5-1 and TRBJ2-7, is KAGVTQTPRYLIKTRGQQVTLSCSPISGHRSVSWYQQTPGQGLQFLFEYFSETQRNKGNFPGRFSGRQFSNSRSEMNVSTLELGDSALYLCASSLVRETNEQYFGPGTRLTVT.

This clonotype has just one count. This chain uses TRBV28 with TRBJ1-3; 8 bases align to TRBD1. V dropped 5 bases and J dropped 6; count of bases not matched to a gene: 9. CDR3 size: 15 residues. The germline V gene has CDR1 MDHEN and CDR2 SYDVKM. The CDR3 region is CASSTRRDRSNTIYF. The DNA for the CDR3 is TGTGCCAGCAGTACCCGCCGGGACAGGTCAAACACCATATATTTT.

A few counts support this clonotype. This chain's CDR3 is CASSLLPKAGELFF. The CDR3 nucleotides read TGTGCCAGCAGCTTACTTCCCAAGGCCGGGGAGCTGTTTTTT. V is TRBV7-8 and J is TRBJ2-2, with unresolved D. CDR3 length: 14 amino acids. The V end lost 2 bases, the J end lost 6 bases, and 10 bases lay between the germline ends. Germline V lookup: CDR1 SGHVS, CDR2 FQNEAQ.

This clonotype was picked up many times. This chain uses TRBV20-1 with TRBJ2-7; D gene unclear. This CDR3 spans 12 amino acids. The germline V gene has CDR1 DFQATT and CDR2 SNEGSKA (reference sequence). Trimming took off 0 bases at V and 7 bases at J, with 10 bases between the two ends. CDR3 residues: CSARDLGVEQYF. The DNA of the CDR3 is TGCAGTGCTAGAGATCTTGGGGTAGAGCAGTACTTC.

The chain uses TRBV12-3 or TRBV12-4 and TRBJ2-7, with D unclear. This CDR3 contains 11 residues. Trimming took off 3 bases at V and 6 bases at J, with 6 bases between the two ends. The CDR3 spells CASSLGPEQYF. DNA for the CDR3: TGTGCCAGCAGTTTGGGCCCCGAGCAGTACTTC.

This clonotype was seen at least ten times. This chain uses TRBV7-9 with TRBJ1-1; D is ambiguous. This CDR3 has 14 residues. The V end lost 5 bases, the J end lost 10 bases, and 20 bases lay between the germline ends. Germline V gene lookup returns CDR1 SEHNR and CDR2 FQNEAQ (reference sequence). As DNA, the CDR3 is TGTGCCAGCAGCCCCCCGGGAGCCCTATTGTCAGCTTTCTTT. The encoded protein is CASSPPGALLSAFF.

The rearrangement links TRBV24-1 to TRBJ2-2; TRBD1 is a possible D gene (6 bases). The CDR3 sequence is 17 residues long. Looked up from germline, CDR1 is KGHDR and CDR2 is SFDVKD. The V end lost 11 bases, the J end lost 1 base, and 22 bases lay between the germline ends. The CDR3 DNA follows: TGTGCCAGTTCCTCAACCACCGGGACATGGAACACCGGGGAGCTGTTTTTT. It is translated as CASSSTTGTWNTGELFF.

This clonotype has ten or more counts. This chain links TRBV5-1 with TRBJ1-1, with 9 bases matching TRBD1. Germline CDR1 reads SGHRS; CDR2 reads YFSETQ. The CDR3 contains 15 residues. Trimming cost V 3 bases and J 1 base; bases outside gene matches: 4. The CDR3 protein is CASSSGTGPNTEAFF. Written as DNA, the CDR3 is TGCGCCAGCAGCTCTGGGACAGGGCCGAACACTGAAGCTTTCTTT.

The gene calls are TRBV15 and TRBJ1-4; unclear D gene. Between the trimmed V and J ends, which lost 5 bases and 0 bases, there was a span of 7 bases. Germline assignment: CDR1 LNHNV and CDR2 YYDKDF (reference sequence). The CDR3 loop spans 14 amino acids. CDR3 nucleotides: TGTGCCACCAGCTGGGGTTCAACTAATGAAAAACTGTTTTTT. It encodes CATSWGSTNEKLFF.